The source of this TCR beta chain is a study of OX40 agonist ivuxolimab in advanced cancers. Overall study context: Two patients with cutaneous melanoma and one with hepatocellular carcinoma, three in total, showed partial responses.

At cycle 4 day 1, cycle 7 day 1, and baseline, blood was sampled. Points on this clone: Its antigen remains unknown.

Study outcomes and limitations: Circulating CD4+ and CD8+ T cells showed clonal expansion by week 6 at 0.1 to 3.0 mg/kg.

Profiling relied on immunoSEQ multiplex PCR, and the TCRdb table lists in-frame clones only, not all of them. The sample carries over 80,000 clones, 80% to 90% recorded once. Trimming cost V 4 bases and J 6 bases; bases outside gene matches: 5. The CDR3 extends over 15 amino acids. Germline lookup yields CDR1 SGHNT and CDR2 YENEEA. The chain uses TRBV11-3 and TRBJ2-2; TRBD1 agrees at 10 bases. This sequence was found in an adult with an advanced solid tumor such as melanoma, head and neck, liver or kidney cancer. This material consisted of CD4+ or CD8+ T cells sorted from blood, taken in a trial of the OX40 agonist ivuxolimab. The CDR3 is CASSSGQGEAGELFF. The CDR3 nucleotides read TGTGCCAGCAGCTCAGGACAGGGGGAGGCCGGGGAGCTGTTTTTT.